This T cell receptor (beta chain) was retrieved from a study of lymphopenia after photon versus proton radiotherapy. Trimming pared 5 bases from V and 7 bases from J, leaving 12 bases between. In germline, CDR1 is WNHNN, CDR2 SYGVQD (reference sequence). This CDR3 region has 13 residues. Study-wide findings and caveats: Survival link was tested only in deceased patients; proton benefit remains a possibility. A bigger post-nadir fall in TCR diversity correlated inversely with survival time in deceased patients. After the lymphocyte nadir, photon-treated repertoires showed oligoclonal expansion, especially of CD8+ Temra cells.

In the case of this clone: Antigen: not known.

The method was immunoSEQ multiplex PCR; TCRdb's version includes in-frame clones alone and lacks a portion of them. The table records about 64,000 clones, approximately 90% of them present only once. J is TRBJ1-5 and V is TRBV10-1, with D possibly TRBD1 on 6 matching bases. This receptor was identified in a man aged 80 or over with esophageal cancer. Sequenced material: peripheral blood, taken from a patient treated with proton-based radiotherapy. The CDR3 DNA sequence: TGCGCCAGCAGTTCAGGGGTTGGGCAGCCCCAGCATTTT. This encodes CASSSGVGQPQHF.